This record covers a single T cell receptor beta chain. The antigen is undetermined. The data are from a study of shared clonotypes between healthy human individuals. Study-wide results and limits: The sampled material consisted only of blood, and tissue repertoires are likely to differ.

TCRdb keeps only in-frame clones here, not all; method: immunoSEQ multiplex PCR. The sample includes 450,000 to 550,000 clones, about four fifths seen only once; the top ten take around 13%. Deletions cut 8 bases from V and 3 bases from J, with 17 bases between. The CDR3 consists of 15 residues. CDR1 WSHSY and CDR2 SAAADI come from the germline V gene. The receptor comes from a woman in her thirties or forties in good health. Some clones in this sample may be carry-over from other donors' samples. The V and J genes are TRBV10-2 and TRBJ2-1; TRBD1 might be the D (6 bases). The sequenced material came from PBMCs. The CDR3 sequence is CASLALRGGYNEQFF. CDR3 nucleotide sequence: TGCGCCAGCCTGGCCTTGAGAGGGGGCTACAATGAGCAGTTCTTC.